Each of the 10 T cell receptor beta chains below was sequenced from the same sample in a study of siplizumab effects on memory and regulatory T cells. Clones were read by immunoSEQ multiplex PCR, and TCRdb kept only the in-frame ones, dropping some. The sample holds some 96,000 clones; about 90% are singletons and the top ten take roughly 0.16%. Sequencing was done on a sample of CD4+ T cells sorted from blood. The receptors were gathered from a human donor in good health.

The rearrangement uses TRBV6-5 and TRBJ2-2; D ambiguous. The CDR3 is 13 amino acids. Looked up from germline, CDR1 is MNHEY and CDR2 is SVGAGI. V lost 7 bases to trimming and J lost 1 base, with 7 bases between them. CDR3 sequence (DNA): TGTGCCAGCACCGGGCAGAACACCGGGGAGCTGTTTTTT. Protein: CASTGQNTGELFF.

The V call is TRBV25-1, the J call TRBJ1-2; D is possibly TRBD1 (5 bases). Germline V gene data show CDR1 as MGHDK and CDR2 as SYGVNS. V lost 3 bases, J lost 6 bases, and 11 bases lay in between. This CDR3 contains 13 residues. CDR3 region: CASSEGGRDGYTF. The CDR3 DNA sequence: TGTGCCAGCAGTGAGGGGGGTAGGGATGGCTACACCTTC.

V is TRBV5-6 and J is TRBJ1-1; 8 nucleotides agree with TRBD1. The V segment lost 4 bases and the J segment 6 bases; nucleotides outside the gene matches: 8. Germline assignment: CDR1 SGHDT and CDR2 YYEEEE. This CDR3 comprises 14 residues. The CDR3 bases are TGTGCCAGCAGCCTGGGACAGGCGGGCGCTGAAGCTTTCTTT. This sequence encodes CASSLGQAGAEAFF.

The sample holds a few counts of this clone. CDR3 protein: CASKAFNYGYTF. For the CDR3, the DNA is TGTGCCAGTAAGGCATTTAACTATGGCTACACCTTC. The chain has TRBV19 and TRBJ1-2; D uncertain. V shed 7 bases and J shed 1 base, with 7 bases lying between them. CDR1 is LNHDA, CDR2 SQIVND, per germline (reference sequence). This CDR3 contains 12 residues.

The gene calls are TRBV6-6 and TRBJ2-3; D is undetermined. The germline V gene encodes CDR1 MNHNY and CDR2 SVGAGI (reference sequence). Trimming took 8 bases from V and 2 from J, leaving 11 bases between them. The length of the CDR3 is 13 residues. The CDR3 loop reads CASSRQATDTQYF. CDR3 nucleotides: TGTGCCAGCTCTCGCCAGGCCACAGATACGCAGTATTTT.

This chain uses TRBV19 with TRBJ1-1; possibly TRBD1 for D (6 bases). Germline V gene lookup returns CDR1 LNHDA and CDR2 SQIVND (reference sequence). This CDR3 comprises 14 residues. Trimming took off 10 bases at V and 1 base at J, with 16 bases between the two ends. CDR3 sequence reads: CATGRGGTNTEAFF. CDR3 bases: TGTGCCACTGGGAGGGGGGGGACGAACACTGAAGCTTTCTTT.

The chain uses TRBV6-5 and TRBJ2-2, with D hard to call. The CDR3 is made up of 11 amino acids. Trimming took 8 bases from V and 4 from J, leaving 5 bases between them. Germline V lookup: CDR1 MNHEY, CDR2 SVGAGI. The CDR3 sequence is CASGPTGELFF. CDR3 DNA: TGTGCCAGCGGACCCACCGGGGAGCTGTTTTTT.

CDR3 in amino acids: CASTTGQEGHGYTF. As DNA, the CDR3 is TGTGCCAGCACAACAGGACAGGAGGGCCATGGCTACACCTTC. The chain carries TRBV19 and TRBJ1-2; the match to TRBD1 covers 7 bases. CDR3 length equals 14 residues. Trimming removed 9 bases from V and 6 bases from J; junction bases left unmatched: 13. The V gene's germline CDR1 is LNHDA and CDR2 SQIVND (reference sequence).

The chain combines TRBV18 with TRBJ2-2; D uncertain. Germline V gene data show CDR1 as KGHSH and CDR2 as LQKENI. The CDR3 has 17 amino acids. Trimming shortened V by 6 bases and J by 4 bases, and 21 bases separated the two germline ends. The CDR3 nucleotides are TGTGCCAGCTCCCCCCGGGCCCATAGTGTTCCCACCGGGGAGCTGTTTTTT. Residues: CASSPRAHSVPTGELFF.

The chain employs TRBV6-5 and TRBJ1-6; possibly TRBD1 for D (5 bases). The length of the CDR3 is 14 residues. Germline V gene data show CDR1 as MNHEY and CDR2 as SVGAGI. The V and J ends lost 4 bases and 10 bases respectively, with 14 bases between them. CDR3 DNA sequence: TGTGCCAGCAGTTCTAAAGGGGTGAGCTCACCCCTCCACTTT. Its translation is CASSSKGVSSPLHF.